This is a list of T cell receptor beta chains from one sample in a study of post-analysis software for immune sequencing data. In TCRdb, the PCR reads were re-called with MiXCR into one record per CDR3 protein. The sample holds roughly 600,000 distinct CDR3 sequences, about 40% seen once. Input material: blood. Source of these receptors: a girl aged 5 to 17 with multiple sclerosis. Both conserved end residues are part of each CDR3. D genes are given only for firm matches. A row's size may be missing; if present it is once, few, many or a size class.

CDR3aa: CASTTSRGVTEAFF
CDR3nt: TGCGCCAGCACCACTTCCCGGGGGGTCACTGAAGCTTTCTTT
j_gene: TRBJ1-1
d_gene: .
v_gene: TRBV5-1
abundance: .

CDR3aa: CASSPGLDTDAQYF
CDR3nt: TGTGCCAGCAGCCCGGGACTAGACACAGATGCGCAGTATTTT
j_gene: TRBJ2-3
d_gene: TRBD2
v_gene: TRBV12-3/TRBV12-4
abundance: .

CDR3aa: CASSAGGREQYF
CDR3nt: TGTGCCAGCAGCGCCGGGGGGAGGGAGCAGTACTTC
j_gene: TRBJ2-5
d_gene: TRBD2
v_gene: TRBV2
abundance: few

CDR3aa: CASSTALTSGGLSGANVLTF
CDR3nt: TGTGCCAGCAGTACCGCCCTAACTAGCGGGGGCCTCTCTGGGGCCAACGTCCTGACTTTC
j_gene: TRBJ2-6
d_gene: TRBD2
v_gene: TRBV6-1
abundance: .

CDR3aa: CASSFGGGGSDTQYF
CDR3nt: TGTGCCAGCAGTTTTGGGGGAGGAGGATCAGATACGCAGTATTTT
j_gene: TRBJ2-3
d_gene: .
v_gene: TRBV12-3/TRBV12-4
abundance: .

CDR3aa: CASSFRRRETQYF
CDR3nt: TGTGCCAGCAGTTTTCGGCGCAGGGAGACCCAGTACTTC
j_gene: TRBJ2-5
d_gene: .
v_gene: TRBV27
abundance: .

CDR3aa: CASSFRNNYGYTF
CDR3nt: TGTGCCAGCAGCTTTCGGAATAACTATGGCTACACCTTC
j_gene: TRBJ1-2
d_gene: .
v_gene: TRBV7-9
abundance: few

CDR3aa: CASSYLDRGQGYTF
CDR3nt: TGTGCCAGCAGCTACTTAGACAGGGGGCAAGGCTACACCTTC
j_gene: TRBJ1-2
d_gene: TRBD1
v_gene: TRBV7-2
abundance: .

CDR3aa: CSVEVLAGGNEQYF
CDR3nt: TGCAGCGTTGAAGTATTAGCGGGAGGGAACGAGCAGTACTTC
j_gene: TRBJ2-7
d_gene: TRBD2
v_gene: TRBV29-1
abundance: few

CDR3aa: CASRNEGATYEQYF
CDR3nt: TGCGCCAGCAGGAATGAGGGGGCTACGTACGAGCAGTACTTC
j_gene: TRBJ2-7
d_gene: TRBD1
v_gene: TRBV5-1
abundance: few

CDR3aa: CAAGTSGRDTQYF
CDR3nt: TGTGCCGCCGGGACTAGCGGGAGGGATACGCAGTATTTT
j_gene: TRBJ2-3
d_gene: TRBD2
v_gene: TRBV12-3/TRBV12-4
abundance: .

CDR3aa: CASSRETIYEQYF
CDR3nt: TGTGCCAGCAGTCGGGAGACAATCTACGAGCAGTACTTC
j_gene: TRBJ2-7
d_gene: .
v_gene: TRBV5-6
abundance: .

CDR3aa: CASSAGDSGANVLTF
CDR3nt: TGCGCCAGCAGCGCGGGCGACTCTGGGGCCAACGTCCTGACTTTC
j_gene: TRBJ2-6
d_gene: .
v_gene: TRBV5-1
abundance: .

CDR3aa: CSALREGFNYGYTF
CDR3nt: TGCAGTGCACTACGCGAAGGGTTCAACTATGGCTACACCTTC
j_gene: TRBJ1-2
d_gene: .
v_gene: TRBV20-1
abundance: .